The rows below give T cell receptor beta chains drawn from one sample of a study of Ad26.COV2.S vaccination and SARS-CoV-2 variants. Clones were sequenced by immunoSEQ multiplex PCR, and TCRdb holds only the in-frame ones, with some missing. The table has hundreds of thousands of clones, roughly 90% seen once. The starting material was peripheral blood, obtained in a trial of Ad26.COV2.S vaccine versus placebo. All receptors come from a person between 18 and 65 years old who received the Ad26.COV2.S COVID-19 vaccine or a placebo. The conserved cysteine and the conserved F or W are not part of the CDR3 here. Each record gives: V gene, J gene, clone size, CDR3 protein. Size is stated for part of the rows, as once, few or many counts, or as a class when the clone is expanded.

TRBV2	TRBJ1-5	NA	ASSFSTVSNQPQH
TRBV5-1	TRBJ2-2	NA	ASSLAAGTNTGELF
TRBV9	TRBJ2-7	NA	ASSLQGTGVYEQY
TRBV20-1	TRBJ2-3	NA	SARQRDTQY
TRBV19	TRBJ1-3	NA	ASRDFGNTIY
TRBV5-5	TRBJ2-3	NA	ASSLGLAVTDTQY
TRBV5-1	TRBJ1-1	NA	ASSQGQGRRMGEAF
TRBV23-1	TRBJ2-7	NA	ASSLPWTGPKNYEQY
TRBV27	TRBJ1-2	NA	ASSPRTSGSYGYT
TRBV18	TRBJ2-1	once	ASSPAGYNEQF
TRBV10-3	TRBJ1-2	NA	AISESPHREDGYT
TRBV11-2	TRBJ2-7	NA	ASSSLRDTSYEQY
TRBV5-6	TRBJ1-2	NA	ASSLALGQVVYGYT
TRBV6-1	TRBJ2-1	NA	ASSENYGTSSEQF
TRBV19	TRBJ1-2	NA	ASRRQGAGGYT
TRBV25-1	TRBJ2-1	NA	ASSERNRGPNNEQF
TRBV6-5	TRBJ2-7	NA	ASSYSIIKGSYEQY
TRBV6-5	TRBJ2-3	NA	ASSYSGPTDTQY
TRBV18	TRBJ1-5	NA	ASSPKGTGGGYSNQPQH
TRBV2	TRBJ2-7	NA	ASKEQESSYEQY
TRBV7-9	TRBJ1-3	many	ASSPWDRVPKSSGNTIY
TRBV2	TRBJ2-3	NA	ASSEVSRTQY
TRBV12-3/TRBV12-4	TRBJ2-2	once	ASKVRGPGELF
TRBV6-1	TRBJ2-3	few	ASSEALQGFSTDTQY
TRBV27	TRBJ2-7	NA	ASRPLAGVAYEQY
TRBV18	TRBJ1-4	NA	ASSQGYNEKLF
TRBV9	TRBJ2-2	NA	ASSGQNTGELF
TRBV3-1/TRBV3-2	TRBJ2-5	NA	ASSHSQGLPIQETQY
TRBV19	TRBJ2-3	NA	ASSLAESTDTQY
TRBV7-2	TRBJ2-7	once	ASSLQTGGSYEQY
TRBV6-5	TRBJ1-5	few	ASSRDRVNQPQH
TRBV5-6	TRBJ1-1	NA	ASSLFGALNTEAF
TRBV2	TRBJ1-1	few	ASSKGFGKEEAF
TRBV27	TRBJ2-1	NA	ASSLSWLEFNEQF
TRBV19	TRBJ2-1	NA	ATRPGGGTGEQF
TRBV18	TRBJ1-2	NA	ASSPTTGRDGYT
TRBV19	TRBJ1-5	NA	ASSIAAGGNPSNQPQH
TRBV12-3/TRBV12-4	TRBJ2-3	NA	ASSSGADTQY
TRBV6-1	TRBJ1-5	NA	ASSEVWLNWQPQH
TRBV30	TRBJ2-7	NA	AWSPGTGWHEQY
TRBV19	TRBJ2-1	NA	ASSLAGVNEQF
TRBV6-2/TRBV6-3	TRBJ1-6	few	ASSPDRGPSYNSPLH
TRBV6-5	TRBJ1-4	NA	ASSRGQANEKLF
TRBV3-1/TRBV3-2	TRBJ2-1	NA	ASSGQGRAYNEQF
TRBV21-1	TRBJ1-6	NA	ASSSGTPPNSPLH
TRBV30	TRBJ1-3	NA	AWSGGPGRSGNTIY
TRBV20-1	TRBJ1-2	NA	SASFEGQGHGYT
TRBV29-1	TRBJ2-3	NA	GETAGGPLYTDTQY
TRBV7-2	TRBJ1-2	NA	ASSASGASRYGYT
TRBV10-3	TRBJ1-2	NA	AIPGATGYT
TRBV5-1	TRBJ1-1	NA	ASSLLQGGEAF
TRBV6-5	TRBJ1-6	NA	ASLFSRDSGSPLH
TRBV30	TRBJ1-2	NA	AWSEAGGRYGYT